This T cell receptor (beta chain) was obtained from a study of T-cell memory formation after mild COVID-19. TCRdb called the 5' RACE reads again in MiXCR, with one record for every CDR3 protein. The sample yields around 340,000 distinct CDR3 sequences, under 25% seen once. This clonotype was seen more than once but under ten times. The sample was PBMCs or a T cell subset sorted from them (not recorded which). The clonotype was recovered from an adult woman who had mild COVID-19 (a few samples of this study predate the infection). Cell type and time point are not known.

The CDR3 spells CASSLIWSLAEYNEQFF. CDR3 DNA: TGCGCCAGCAGCTTGATTTGGTCCCTAGCGGAGTACAATGAGCAGTTCTTC. The chain employs TRBV5-1 and TRBJ2-1; 7 nucleotides match TRBD2. Unmatched junction bases numbered 11, after V lost 1 base and J lost 4 bases. Germline lookup yields CDR1 SGHRS and CDR2 YFSETQ. The CDR3 loop spans 17 amino acids.